Included here is one TCR beta chain sequence, with context. The sample originates from a study of blood T cell repertoires in COVID-19. As handled by the study authors: It was from reference gene primer amplification that nucleated cell counts were estimated. The method was immunoSEQ multiplex PCR; TCRdb's version includes in-frame clones alone and lacks a portion of them. Clone size and the V and J calls come from that table; the DNA yielded D and trimming. This table has 150,000 to 200,000 clones, approximately 83% appearing once. The clonotype was recovered from a man between 65 and 85 years old who had been exposed to COVID-19. The sequencing input was PBMCs or T cells enriched from blood (not recorded which).

DNA of the CDR3: TGTGCCTGGAGTCGGAACAGTAATCAGCCCCAGCATTTT. It codes for CAWSRNSNQPQHF. V gene TRBV30 combines with J gene TRBJ1-5; D remains unclear. There are 13 residues in the CDR3. The V and J ends lost 2 bases and 4 bases respectively, with 9 bases between them. Germline CDR1 reads GTSNPN; CDR2 reads SVGIG (reference sequence).